These T cell receptor beta chains were read from a single sample in a study of early T cells in non-severe SARS-CoV-2 infection. From the 5' RACE reads, TCRdb called clonotypes with MiXCR, one entry per CDR3 protein. The sample has tens of thousands of distinct CDR3 sequences; around 5.6% are singletons. Sequences were obtained from whole blood. The receptors derive from an adult who was a healthcare worker with PCR-confirmed SARS-CoV-2 infection or an uninfected control (not recorded which). The CDR3 runs from the conserved cysteine through the conserved F or W. D genes are given only for firm matches. Size is stated for part of the rows, as once, few or many counts, or as a class when the clone is expanded.

many	TRBV6-6	TRBJ2-7	.	TGTGCCAGCAGTTACGGTAGCAGGGGAGAGCAGTACTTC	CASSYGSRGEQYF
few	TRBV19	TRBJ2-1	TRBD2	TGTGCCAGTAGTCCCCGGACTAGCGGGAAGGGCCGTAATGAGCAGTTCTTC	CASSPRTSGKGRNEQFF
many	TRBV6-5	TRBJ2-7	TRBD2	TGTGCCAGCAGTTTCCTAAGCGGGAGGTTACTCGAGCAGTACTTC	CASSFLSGRLLEQYF
many	TRBV4-2	TRBJ2-5	.	TGTGCCAGCAGCCAAGATAGGGGCGGACAAGAGACCCAGTACTTC	CASSQDRGGQETQYF
.	TRBV2	TRBJ2-1	.	TGTGCCAGCAGTGAAGATCTTTTGGACTCCTACAATGAGCAGTTCTTC	CASSEDLLDSYNEQFF
many	TRBV11-2	TRBJ1-1	TRBD1	TGTGCCAGCAGCCCACAGGACAGGGGGCGTCGAACTGAAGCTTTCTTT	CASSPQDRGRRTEAFF
many	TRBV7-9	TRBJ2-1	.	TGTGCCAGCAGCTTCCCAGGGAACAATGAGCAGTTCTTC	CASSFPGNNEQFF
many	TRBV4-1	TRBJ2-1	.	TGCGCCAGCAGCCAAGCGCACAATGAGCAGTTCTTC	CASSQAHNEQFF
.	TRBV6-6	TRBJ1-1	.	TGTGCCAGCAGTTACAAAATCTTCGCTCCCGACACTGAAGCTTTCTTT	CASSYKIFAPDTEAFF
.	TRBV28	TRBJ2-7	.	TGTGCCAGTTGGGACACGGGTTTCTACGAGCAGTACTTC	CASWDTGFYEQYF
.	TRBV29-1	TRBJ1-1	TRBD1	TGCAGCGGAGGGGGCAGGACAGAAGCTTTCTTT	CSGGGRTEAFF
.	TRBV14	TRBJ2-1	TRBD2	TGTGCCAGCAGCCAAGAGCGGGAGTATGACAATGAGCAGTTCTTC	CASSQEREYDNEQFF
.	TRBV6-1	TRBJ2-2	TRBD1	TGTGCCAGCAGTACGGGACAGACATACACCGGGGAGCTGTTTTTT	CASSTGQTYTGELFF
many	TRBV7-9	TRBJ2-3	TRBD2	TGTGCCAGCAGCCCCGGACTAGTTGCAGATACGCAGTATTTT	CASSPGLVADTQYF
few	TRBV29-1	TRBJ1-1	.	TGCAGCGTTGAAGATAGGGGTACAGGGACTGAAGCTTTCTTT	CSVEDRGTGTEAFF
.	TRBV2	TRBJ2-7	.	TGTGCCAGCAGTGAACAGGGGAGCTCCTACGAGCAGTACTTC	CASSEQGSSYEQYF
many	TRBV12-3/TRBV12-4	TRBJ2-2	TRBD1	TGTGCCAGCAGTTCCGGGACAGGGGTCACCGGGGAGCTGTTTTTT	CASSSGTGVTGELFF
many	TRBV6-6	TRBJ2-7	TRBD2	TGTGCCAGCAGTTCCCGACTAGCGGCTGCCTACGAGCAGTACTTC	CASSSRLAAAYEQYF
.	TRBV7-9	TRBJ2-4	.	TGTGCCAGCAGCTCGGGATTTGCCAAAAACATTCAGTACTTC	CASSSGFAKNIQYF
many	TRBV5-5	TRBJ2-7	.	TGTGCCAGCAGCTTGATCATCGGCGGGTCCTCCTACGAGCAGTACTTC	CASSLIIGGSSYEQYF
many	TRBV11-2	TRBJ2-3	.	TGTGCCAGCAGCTTAGTATCAGATACGCAGTATTTT	CASSLVSDTQYF
.	TRBV20-1	TRBJ2-1	TRBD2	TGCAGTGCTAGAGATACTGGGACTAGCGGAAACAATGAGCAGTTCTTC	CSARDTGTSGNNEQFF
.	TRBV11-1	TRBJ1-1	TRBD1	TGTGCCAGCAGCTCCCGACAGGGGCCGGTAAGAAAAGACACTGAAGCTTTCTTT	CASSSRQGPVRKDTEAFF
few	TRBV7-2	TRBJ2-1	.	TGTGCCAGCAGCTTAGACCTACTGAACAATGAGCAGTTCTTC	CASSLDLLNNEQFF
.	TRBV6-4	TRBJ2-7	.	TGTGCCAGCAGTGACCCAACGGAAGACGAGCAGTACTTC	CASSDPTEDEQYF
.	TRBV15	TRBJ2-5	.	TGTGCCACCAGCAGAGGGGGCGATAAGACCCAGTACTTC	CATSRGGDKTQYF
.	TRBV7-9	TRBJ2-1	.	TGTGCCAGCAGCCCCGCACTACACCCCGCGGCGTACAATGAGCAGTTCTTC	CASSPALHPAAYNEQFF
few	TRBV5-5	TRBJ2-2	.	TGTGCCAGCAGCTGGCACAGTGAGGTGATCGGGGAGCTGTTTTTT	CASSWHSEVIGELFF
many	TRBV20-1	TRBJ2-1	TRBD2	TGCAGTGCTGGGGGGGGCTACAATGAGCAGTTCTTC	CSAGGGYNEQFF
.	TRBV5-5	TRBJ1-3	.	TGTGCCAGCAGCCGGGACCCCAGGATGGGAAACACCATATATTTT	CASSRDPRMGNTIYF
many	TRBV28	TRBJ2-6	TRBD1	TGTGCCAGTCCGACAGGGGGCCGTGGGGCCAACGTCCTGACTTTC	CASPTGGRGANVLTF
many	TRBV10-2	TRBJ2-3	.	TGCGCCAGCAGTGGGGCGATGATCCTCCCTCGGACAGATACGCAGTATTTT	CASSGAMILPRTDTQYF
many	TRBV12-5	TRBJ2-7	.	TGTGCTAGTGGTTCGGGACCGTTTAGCTCCTACGAGCAGTACTTC	CASGSGPFSSYEQYF
many	TRBV20-1	TRBJ1-5	TRBD1	TGCAGTCCAAGCCAGGGGGTCGCCCAGCATTTT	CSPSQGVAQHF
few	TRBV12-3/TRBV12-4	TRBJ2-3	TRBD2	TGTGCCAGCAGTTTAGCTAGCGGGGGGGTAGATACGCAGTATTTT	CASSLASGGVDTQYF
few	TRBV2	TRBJ1-6	.	TGTGTCAGCAGTAGGGACGGCGATAATTCACCCCTCCACTTC	CVSSRDGDNSPLHF
few	TRBV6-5	TRBJ1-3	.	TGTGCCAGCCTCCGTGCCGAGGGAAACACCATATATTTT	CASLRAEGNTIYF
many	TRBV2	TRBJ1-5	.	TGTGCCAGCAGTGAGAATTGGGGCAATCAGCCCCAGCATTTT	CASSENWGNQPQHF
few	TRBV3-1	TRBJ1-1	.	TGTGCCAGCGGTCAACTAGGGGGTAGCACTGAAGCTTTCTTT	CASGQLGGSTEAFF
.	TRBV18	TRBJ1-2	.	TGTGCCAGCTCACCGGGACCTCCACCCAACTATGGCTACACCTTC	CASSPGPPPNYGYTF
many	TRBV19	TRBJ1-2	.	TGTGCCAGTAGTCTGGGGCATGGCTACACCTTC	CASSLGHGYTF
few	TRBV7-2	TRBJ1-1	.	TGTGCCAGCAGCTTAACCCTGAACACTGAAGCTTTCTTT	CASSLTLNTEAFF
many	TRBV3-1	TRBJ1-1	.	TGTGCCAGCAGCCATACGGGGATGAACACTGAAGCTTTCTTT	CASSHTGMNTEAFF
.	TRBV5-1	TRBJ1-3	.	TGCGCCAGCAGCACCGGACCTGGAAACACCATATATTTT	CASSTGPGNTIYF